The sample holds a few counts of the clone carrying this T cell receptor beta chain. What it binds is unknown. This entry comes from a study of CD8+ T cells in alopecia areata. Study-wide background: It was oral tofacitinib, at 5 to 10 mg twice daily, that treated patients received. A 6-month off-drug phase came after tofacitinib, which had lasted 6 to 18 months.

The treatment is: oral pan-JAK inhibitor, 5-10 mg twice daily. The researchers isolated CD4+ and CD8+ T cells from PBMCs by sorting. Germline CDR1 is LGHNA and CDR2 is YSLEER. The CDR3 contains 14 residues. V lost 0 bases and J 2 bases, leaving 8 bases between the germline ends. The study, taken as a whole, reports: In lesional scalp, particularly from alopecia totalis/universalis, clonality was higher than in normal scalp.

Extraction of RNA preceded its reverse transcription into cDNA, which served as the sequencing template. Method: immunoSEQ multiplex PCR; TCRdb's copy keeps in-frame clones and lacks some. The table records about 120,000 clones, about 59% of them present only once. Source: CD8+ T cells sorted from blood, taken at week 24, from a patient treated with tofacitinib. The sequence was obtained from a human donor with alopecia areata. The chain has TRBV4-3 and TRBJ2-7; D is unresolved. Here the CDR3 reads CASSQEGGAYEQYF. The CDR3 DNA follows: TGCGCCAGCAGCCAAGAGGGTGGAGCCTACGAGCAGTACTTC.